This is a list of T cell receptor beta chains from one sample in a study of blood T cell repertoires in COVID-19. The protocol was immunoSEQ multiplex PCR, while the TCRdb copy is restricted to in-frame clones and leaves out a portion. The table has about 150,000 clones, roughly 80% seen once. Sequencing was done on a sample of PBMCs or T cells enriched from blood (not recorded which). The receptor set was obtained from a woman aged 45 to 65 who had recovered from COVID-19. Both conserved end residues are part of each CDR3. The D gene is left open where the match is weak. Rows give clone size only sometimes, using once, few, many, or a class for an expanded clone.

size: .
V: TRBV11-2
J: TRBJ2-7
D: TRBD1
DNA: TGTGCCAGCAGCCTGATATGGACAGGGCTAAGCGAGCAGTACTTC
CDR3: CASSLIWTGLSEQYF

size: .
V: TRBV4-1
J: TRBJ2-3
D: .
DNA: TGCGCCAGCAGCCGAAGGAGGGAGTGGGGCACAGATACGCAGTATTTT
CDR3: CASSRRREWGTDTQYF

size: .
V: TRBV10-3
J: TRBJ2-5
D: .
DNA: TGTGCCATTGCTAAGGGGGTTGACCAAGAGACCCAGTACTTC
CDR3: CAIAKGVDQETQYF

size: .
V: TRBV5-3
J: TRBJ1-3
D: TRBD1
DNA: TGTGCCAGAAGCCGGAGGACAGGGAACACCATATATTTT
CDR3: CARSRRTGNTIYF

size: .
V: TRBV4-1
J: TRBJ2-1
D: TRBD1
DNA: TGCGCCAGCAGCCAAGGCTCCGGGACAGGGCCCTACAATGAGCAGTTCTTC
CDR3: CASSQGSGTGPYNEQFF

size: .
V: TRBV18
J: TRBJ1-6
D: .
DNA: TGTGCCAGCTCACCACTCGGGGGGGGAAATTCACCCCTCCACTTT
CDR3: CASSPLGGGNSPLHF

size: .
V: TRBV29-1
J: TRBJ1-6
D: TRBD1
DNA: TGCAGCGTTATGGTCACAGGGGGTTCACCCCTCCACTTT
CDR3: CSVMVTGGSPLHF

size: .
V: TRBV9
J: TRBJ2-1
D: TRBD2
DNA: TGTGCCAGCAGCGAGACTAGCGGGAGCTCCTACAATGAGCAGTTCTTC
CDR3: CASSETSGSSYNEQFF

size: .
V: TRBV6-5
J: TRBJ1-6
D: .
DNA: TGTGCCAGCAGACAACCCAACCGTAATTCACCCCTCCACTTT
CDR3: CASRQPNRNSPLHF

size: .
V: TRBV7-9
J: TRBJ2-1
D: TRBD2
DNA: TGTGCCAGCAGGCCGGTAGGACTAGCGGGCCCGCTATCCTACAATGAGCAGTTCTTC
CDR3: CASRPVGLAGPLSYNEQFF

size: .
V: TRBV28
J: TRBJ1-5
D: .
DNA: TGTGCCAGCAGCTATCAGGGGATCCGGGGACAGCCCCAGCATTTT
CDR3: CASSYQGIRGQPQHF

size: .
V: TRBV28
J: TRBJ1-1
D: TRBD1
DNA: TGTGCCAGCAGTCTTACAGGGGAATGGACTGAAGCTTTCTTT
CDR3: CASSLTGEWTEAFF

size: .
V: TRBV4-2
J: TRBJ1-2
D: TRBD1
DNA: TGTGCCAGCAGCCGTATAGGGGGGGACAGGGTAAAGGGCTACACCTTC
CDR3: CASSRIGGDRVKGYTF

size: .
V: TRBV19
J: TRBJ2-2
D: .
DNA: TGTGCCAGTAGTATGGCGGGGACAGTCGCCGGGGAGCTGTTTTTT
CDR3: CASSMAGTVAGELFF

size: .
V: TRBV2
J: TRBJ2-5
D: TRBD2
DNA: TGTGCCAGCAGGCCTAGCGGGAGGGGGGAGACCCAGTACTTC
CDR3: CASRPSGRGETQYF

size: .
V: TRBV19
J: TRBJ1-4
D: TRBD1
DNA: TGTGCCAGTAGTTCAGGCGGGACAGGGTATGAAAAACTGTTTTTT
CDR3: CASSSGGTGYEKLFF

size: few
V: TRBV6-1
J: TRBJ1-3
D: .
DNA: TGTGCCAGCAGTGAACAGGGCGGGAGGTTCGGCGAGGACACCATATATTTT
CDR3: CASSEQGGRFGEDTIYF

size: .
V: TRBV6-5
J: TRBJ1-2
D: .
DNA: TGTGCCAGCAGTTACTCGACGGGGGGTGGCTACACCTTC
CDR3: CASSYSTGGGYTF

size: .
V: TRBV7-9
J: TRBJ2-7
D: .
DNA: TGTGCCAGCAGCTCTGGACTTTCCTACGAGCAGTACTTC
CDR3: CASSSGLSYEQYF

size: .
V: TRBV18
J: TRBJ2-3
D: .
DNA: TGTGCCAGCTCACCATCGGGAGAGTCGCAGTATTTT
CDR3: CASSPSGESQYF

size: .
V: TRBV19
J: TRBJ2-2
D: .
DNA: TGTGCCAGTGACCCCGGGACACCGATGAACACCGGGGAGCTGTTTTTT
CDR3: CASDPGTPMNTGELFF

size: .
V: TRBV12-5
J: TRBJ2-4
D: .
DNA: TGTGCTAGTGGTCCCGAGGGGGTCAGGGCCAAAAACATTCAGTACTTC
CDR3: CASGPEGVRAKNIQYF